This passage covers 16 T cell receptor beta chains from one sample sequenced in a study of CD8 T cells in Susac syndrome. Reverse transcription of about 0.45 to 1 ug RNA was performed with random hexamers. TCRdb analysed the immunoSEQ multiplex PCR reads with MiXCR anew, one entry per CDR3 protein. The sample yields fewer than 300,000 distinct CDR3 sequences, roughly 85% seen once. Sequenced: CD8+ T cells from PBMCs. The receptors here all came from a human donor with multiple sclerosis.

The CDR3 coding sequence is TGTGCCAGCAGCTTGAGACCGAACACCGGGGAGCTGTTTTTT. This translates into CASSLRPNTGELFF. This rearrangement joins TRBV11-2 to TRBJ2-2, with unresolved D. The germline CDR1 and CDR2 sequences are SGHAT and FQNNGV. This CDR3 spans 14 amino acids. V was pared by 3 bases and J by 0 bases, with 5 bases between.

V gene TRBV27 combines with J gene TRBJ2-7, with 7 bases that match TRBD1. This CDR3 comprises 14 residues. V dropped 5 bases and J dropped 5; count of bases not matched to a gene: 9. CDR1 MNHEY and CDR2 SMNVEV come from the germline V gene (reference sequence). The CDR3 DNA sequence: TGTGCCAGCAGTACAGGGGCAGGGGATCACGAGCAGTACTTC. This gives the protein CASSTGAGDHEQYF.

The V and J genes are TRBV5-4 and TRBJ2-7, with D unclear. The V gene lost 5 bases and the J gene lost 7 bases, with 19 bases spanning the gap. The CDR3 has 14 amino acids. Germline V gene lookup returns CDR1 SGHNT and CDR2 YYREEE (reference sequence). DNA of the CDR3: TGTGCCAGCAGTTACACATTTCCCGCCCTGGAGCAGTACTTC. This sequence encodes CASSYTFPALEQYF.

The CDR3 DNA sequence: TGTGCCAGCAGCACGACTAGGAGTCGGACGAACACCGGGGAGCTGTTTTTT. Amino acids: CASSTTRSRTNTGELFF. The chain links TRBV7-9 to TRBJ2-2; weak D call: TRBD2 (6 bases). There are 17 residues in the CDR3. Germline V lookup: CDR1 SEHNR, CDR2 FQNEAQ (reference sequence). V lost 5 bases and J lost 0, with 16 bases in between.

J is TRBJ1-2 and V is TRBV5-4; TRBD1 is a possible D gene (6 bases). Germline V gives CDR1 SGHNT, CDR2 YYREEE (reference sequence). The CDR3 runs 13 residues. V shed 2 bases and J shed 6 bases, with 11 bases lying between them. As DNA, the CDR3 is TGTGCCAGCAGCTTCATGGGGGCCAATGGCTACACCTTC. Residues: CASSFMGANGYTF.

The V gene is TRBV11-2, the J gene TRBJ2-7; 8 positions agree with TRBD2. The trim removed 5 bases at V and 2 bases at J, leaving 8 bases unmatched. CDR1 is SGHAT, CDR2 FQNNGV, per germline. The CDR3 runs to 15 residues. CDR3 in amino acids: CASSPGHGGAYEQYF. DNA for the CDR3: TGTGCCAGCAGCCCCGGGCACGGGGGGGCCTACGAGCAGTACTTC.

The rearrangement links TRBV4-1 to TRBJ2-5, with TRBD2 matching over 8 bases. Germline-derived CDR1 and CDR2 are MGHRA and YSYEKL. Trimming at V came to 2 bases and at J to 2 bases, leaving 4 bases not matched to a gene. This CDR3 is built from 15 residues. CDR3 in DNA: TGCGCCAGCAGCCAAAGTAGCGGGATACAAGAGACCCAGTACTTC. Protein product: CASSQSSGIQETQYF.

The V and J genes are TRBV13 and TRBJ1-6, with a possible D match to TRBD1 (6 bases). The germline V gene encodes CDR1 PRHDT and CDR2 FYEKMQ (reference sequence). V shed 5 bases and J shed 7 bases, with 12 bases lying between them. The CDR3 length is 14 residues. As DNA, the CDR3 is TGTGCCAGCAGCCGAGAACAGGGAAATTCACCCCTCCACTTT. It translates to CASSREQGNSPLHF.

The V gene is TRBV6-1, the J gene TRBJ2-5, with 9 bases identical to TRBD2. The CDR3 sequence is 15 residues long. The germline gives CDR1 MNHNS, CDR2 SASEGT. J gave up 5 bases and V 5 bases, and 9 bases lay outside the gene matches. The DNA of the CDR3 is TGTGCCAGCAGTCCCTTAGGCGGGAGGGGTGAGACCCAGTACTTC. Translating it yields CASSPLGGRGETQYF.

This sequence joins TRBV30 and TRBJ1-2; 9 nucleotides agree with TRBD1. The ends lost 3 bases at V and 13 bases at J; junction bases unmatched: 6. The CDR3 totals 11 residues. Germline CDR1 reads GTSNPN; CDR2 reads SVGIG (reference sequence). CDR3 amino acids: CAWRIQGARTF. As DNA, the CDR3 is TGTGCCTGGAGGATACAGGGGGCGCGCACCTTC.

This clonotype appeared a single time. The chain carries TRBV3-1 and TRBJ1-1; D is perhaps TRBD1 (6 bases). Germline lookup yields CDR1 LGHDT and CDR2 YNNKEL (reference sequence). V was cut by 4 bases and J by 3 bases, with 18 bases left in between. The CDR3 has 16 residues. The CDR3 bases are TGTGCCAGCAGCCTTGACGCGGGGGGCAGGGACACTGAAGCTTTCTTT. It translates to CASSLDAGGRDTEAFF.

The rearrangement uses TRBV7-9 and TRBJ1-1, with 7 bases lining up with TRBD1. V trimming: 2 bases; J trimming: 3 bases; junction bases outside the gene matches: 6. Germline V gene lookup returns CDR1 SEHNR and CDR2 FQNEAQ (reference sequence). CDR3 length: 15 residues. The CDR3 DNA reads TGTGCCAGCAGCTTAAGTAGGGGGCTGTACACTGAAGCTTTCTTT. It is translated as CASSLSRGLYTEAFF.

The chain uses TRBV3-1 and TRBJ2-1; D possibly corresponds to TRBD1 (7 bases). The length of the CDR3 is 18 residues. V was shortened by 2 bases and J by 1 base, with 18 bases between the two germline ends. Germline values: CDR1 LGHDT, CDR2 YNNKEL (reference sequence). The CDR3: CASSQPRTAGGSYNEQFF. In DNA, the CDR3 is TGTGCCAGCAGCCAACCCAGGACGGCAGGGGGGTCCTACAATGAGCAGTTCTTC.

The rearrangement joins TRBV2 to TRBJ2-4; TRBD2 agrees at 7 bases. The V gene end was trimmed by 8 bases and the J gene end by 3 bases; junction bases not matched to a gene: 1. CDR1 is SNHLY, CDR2 FYNNEI, per germline. The CDR3 has 12 residues. The CDR3 loop is CASRGDKNIQYF. DNA of the CDR3: TGTGCCAGCCGGGGGGACAAAAACATTCAGTACTTC.

The chain carries TRBV7-4 and TRBJ1-1; unclear D gene. The CDR3 loop spans 16 amino acids. Per the germline V gene, CDR1 is SGHVT and CDR2 is SQSDAQ. Trimming shortened V by 2 bases and J by 0 bases, and 13 bases separated the two germline ends. The chain's CDR3 is CASSLNGVGLNTEAFF. CDR3 DNA sequence: TGTGCCAGCAGCTTAAACGGAGTAGGCTTGAACACTGAAGCTTTCTTT. The whole variable domain, remainder taken from reference TRBV7-4 and TRBJ1-1, is GAGVSQSPRYKVAKRGRDVALRCDSISGHVTLYWYRQTLGQGSEVLTYSQSDAQRDKSGRPSGRFSAERPERSVSTLKIQRTEQGDSAVYLCASSLNGVGLNTEAFFGQGTRLTVV.

The chain couples TRBV7-6 to TRBJ2-5, with D tentatively TRBD1 (6 bases). CDR1 is SGHVS, CDR2 FNYEAQ, per germline. The V gene lost 4 bases and the J gene lost 4 bases, with 16 bases spanning the gap. This CDR3 is 15 amino acids long. Here the CDR3 reads CASSSLYGTPETQYF. CDR3 coding DNA: TGTGCCAGCAGCTCACTATACGGGACACCAGAGACCCAGTACTTC. Looking up the rest from reference TRBV7-6 and TRBJ2-5 gives the full variable domain: GAGVSQSPRYKVTKRGQDVALRCDPISGHVSLYWYRQALGQGPEFLTYFNYEAQQDKSGLPNDRFSAERPEGSISTLTIQRTEQRDSAMYRCASSSLYGTPETQYFGPGTRLLVL.